Listed here are 31 T cell receptor beta chains from one sample, sequenced in a study of blood T cells in healthy people across ages. Next came a second PCR, run for about 7 to 12 cycles, which used a sample-barcoded 5' primer along with a J-beta primer mix. TCRdb processed the 5' RACE reads anew with MiXCR; each CDR3 protein has one entry. The profile covers around 1,900,000 distinct CDR3 sequences, with around 40% appearing a single time and approximately 22% taken by the ten largest. Sequenced material: blood. These receptors were obtained from a human donor in good health.

Details on this clonotype: One base away lies a much larger clone, so this may be a sequencing read error. J is TRBJ2-7 and V is TRBV6-2 or TRBV6-3; TRBD1 might be the D (5 bases). Per the germline V gene, CDR1 is MNHEY and CDR2 is SVGEGT. This CDR3 is 15 amino acids long. The CDR3 coding sequence is TGTGCCAGCAGTTACTCAGACAGCCCCACCTACGAGCAGGACTTC. Its translation: CASSYSDSPTYEQDF.

This rearrangement joins TRBV19 to TRBJ1-5; unclear D gene. The CDR3 covers 13 residues. Trimming took 6 bases from V and 4 from J, leaving 10 bases between them. CDR1 is LNHDA and CDR2 is SQIVND in the germline V gene (reference sequence). CDR3 protein: CASSPLTNQPQHF. The DNA of the CDR3 is TGTGCCAGTAGCCCATTGACAAATCAGCCCCAGCATTTT.

This clonotype has only a few counts. The genes are TRBV14 and TRBJ1-1; no clear D gene. CDR1 and CDR2 from the germline V gene are SGHDN and FVKESK. The CDR3 extends over 16 amino acids. The V end was cut by 3 bases, the J end by 1 base, with 15 bases between. CDR3 protein: CASSHHLGRENTEAFF. CDR3 DNA sequence: TGTGCCAGCAGCCATCACCTTGGGCGGGAGAACACTGAAGCTTTCTTT.

The V call is TRBV9, the J call TRBJ2-5, with D possibly TRBD2 on 6 matching bases. V shed 2 bases and J shed 4 bases, with 12 bases lying between them. The germline V gene encodes CDR1 SGDLS and CDR2 YYNGEE. The CDR3 extends over 14 amino acids. CDR3 sequence (DNA): TGTGCCAGCAGCGTTCTTCCCGGGGGAGAGACCCAGTACTTC. It translates to CASSVLPGGETQYF.

The V call is TRBV6-5, the J call TRBJ2-7; the match to TRBD1 covers 9 bases. The CDR3 runs 16 residues. Trimming took 6 bases from V and 2 from J; bases not matched to a gene: 11. Germline V lookup: CDR1 MNHEY, CDR2 SVGAGI. The CDR3 nucleotides read TGTGCCAGCAGCTCTCTGACAGGGGGTAATACCTACGAGCAGTACTTC. Its translation: CASSSLTGGNTYEQYF.

The chain uses TRBV6-5 and TRBJ1-1, with 8 nucleotides matching TRBD1. This CDR3 spans 16 amino acids. Germline V gene data show CDR1 as MNHEY and CDR2 as SVGAGI. Trimming at V came to 6 bases and at J to 3 bases, leaving 12 bases not matched to a gene. The CDR3 DNA reads as TGTGCCAGCAGCGAGCCCTCTTCGGACAGGGACACTGAAGCTTTCTTT. Residues: CASSEPSSDRDTEAFF.

The chain links TRBV14 to TRBJ2-7, with 7 bases matching TRBD1. The junction had 3 bases not matched to a gene; V was cut back by 5 bases and J by 2 bases. This CDR3 is 13 amino acids long. CDR1 and CDR2 (germline): SGHDN, FVKESK. The CDR3 coding sequence is TGTGCCAGCAGCGAGGGACAGCCCTACGAGCAGTACTTC. This gives the protein CASSEGQPYEQYF.

This chain connects TRBV19 to TRBJ2-4; TRBD2 is a possible D gene (6 bases). Germline V gene sequence: CDR1 LNHDA, CDR2 SQIVND (reference sequence). This CDR3 contains 15 residues. Trimming cost V 3 bases and J 5 bases, with 14 bases left between them. The CDR3 nucleotides are TGTGCCAGTAGTATTTCGGGGACGGGGGAAAACATTCAGTACTTC. It is translated as CASSISGTGENIQYF.

This clonotype has more than one count but fewer than ten. CDR3 DNA sequence: TGTGCCACCAGTGATCCGGGGACTACGGATACGCAGTATTTT. It encodes CATSDPGTTDTQYF. The genes are TRBV24-1 and TRBJ2-3; 7 bases map to TRBD2. CDR3 length: 14 residues. Germline CDR1 and CDR2: KGHDR and SFDVKD. V was pared by 3 bases and J by 6 bases, with 5 bases of the junction left unmatched.

Points on this clonotype: Possible read error: a much larger clone is one base away. V gene TRBV7-2 combines with J gene TRBJ1-1; D is ambiguous. Trimming removed 6 bases from V and 1 base from J, with 9 bases in between. Germline V gene data show CDR1 as SGHTA and CDR2 as FQGNSA. The CDR3 sequence is 13 residues long. CDR3 loop: CASSYDKNTEAFF. The CDR3 DNA sequence: TGTGCCAGCAGTTACGACAAGAACACTGAAGCTTTCTTT.

The chain links TRBV28 to TRBJ1-4; unclear D gene. CDR1 and CDR2 (germline): MDHEN, SYDVKM. Trimming took off 10 bases at V and 0 bases at J, with 9 bases between the two ends. The CDR3 consists of 13 residues. The chain's CDR3 is CATTGSTNEKLFF. CDR3 bases: TGTGCCACCACGGGTTCAACTAATGAAAAACTGTTTTTT. Supplemented by reference TRBV28 and TRBJ1-4, the full variable domain reads DVKVTQSSRYLVKRTGEKVFLECVQDMDHENMFWYRQDPGLGLRLIYFSYDVKMKEKGDIPEGYSVSREKKERFSLILESASTNQTSMYLCATTGSTNEKLFFGSGTQLSVL.

Points on this clonotype: A much larger clonotype is one base distant, so this may be a read error. The J gene is TRBJ2-3, the V gene TRBV29-1; D is perhaps TRBD1 or TRBD2 (5 bases each). CDR1 SQVTM and CDR2 ANQGSEA come from the germline V gene. The CDR3 has 12 residues. CDR3 sequence reads: CSVGDGTGTQYF. CDR3 coding DNA: TGCAGCGTCGGGGACGGCACAGGTACGCAGTATTTT.

The chain employs TRBV28 and TRBJ2-7; unclear D gene. CDR3 size: 15 residues. CDR1 is MDHEN, CDR2 SYDVKM, per germline. Trimming shortened V by 5 bases and J by 6 bases, and 20 bases separated the two germline ends. The chain's CDR3 is CASSGYPARNCEQYF. The CDR3 DNA follows: TGTGCCAGCAGTGGGTATCCGGCTAGAAACTGCGAGCAGTACTTC.

To note about this clonotype: A read error may be the cause here, since a much bigger clone is one base away. V usage is TRBV6-1 and J usage is TRBJ2-7; possibly TRBD1 or TRBD2 for D (7 bases each). From germline, CDR1 is MNHNS and CDR2 SASEGT. CDR3 length: 14 residues. This CDR3 reads CAGSEAGGVYEQYF. The CDR3 bases are TGTGCCGGCAGTGAGGCAGGGGGGGTCTACGAGCAGTACTTC.

The chain carries TRBV7-2 and TRBJ1-2, with D unclear. The CDR3 length is 14 residues. Germline CDR1 reads SGHTA; CDR2 reads FQGNSA. V lost 0 bases and J lost 4, with 9 bases in between. The CDR3 protein is CASSLAPNSYGYTF. CDR3 DNA sequence: TGTGCCAGCAGCTTAGCGCCTAATAGCTATGGCTACACCTTC.

The V call is TRBV5-5, the J call TRBJ2-1; D might be TRBD1 (5 bases). CDR1 and CDR2 from the germline V gene are SGHKS and YYEKEE (reference sequence). The CDR3 length is 16 residues. Between the trimmed V and J ends, which lost 0 bases and 3 bases, there was a span of 13 bases. CDR3 in DNA: TGTGCCAGCAGCTTGGCTCCCAGGGTGGGCTACAATGAGCAGTTCTTC. Amino acids: CASSLAPRVGYNEQFF.

The sample holds a few counts of this clonotype. This rearrangement joins TRBV12-5 to TRBJ1-1; perhaps TRBD1 as D (5 bases). Germline assignment: CDR1 LGHNT and CDR2 FRNRAP. V was clipped by 3 bases and J by 0 bases, with 20 bases between them. The CDR3 covers 18 residues. CDR3 DNA sequence: TGTGCTAGTGGTTTTGGATCGCCCGGGGCCAAGATGAACACTGAAGCTTTCTTT. Translation gives CASGFGSPGAKMNTEAFF.

In this sample, this clonotype turned up a few times. The rearrangement joins TRBV5-5 to TRBJ2-5; weak D call: TRBD2 (6 bases). Trimming took 6 bases from V and 1 from J, leaving 13 bases between them. The germline CDR1 and CDR2 sequences are SGHKS and YYEKEE (reference sequence). This CDR3 spans 14 amino acids. CDR3: CASIKEGLQETQYF. In DNA form, the CDR3 reads TGTGCCAGCATCAAAGAGGGACTCCAAGAGACCCAGTACTTC.

The chain has TRBV6-2 or TRBV6-3 and TRBJ1-5, with 9 positions matching TRBD1. CDR1 and CDR2 from the germline V gene are MNHEY and SVGEGT. The CDR3 consists of 14 residues. With 8 bases clipped from V and 3 bases from J, the junction kept 5 bases outside the gene matches. As DNA, the CDR3 is TGTGCCAGCGGGGACAGGGTGGACAATCAGCCCCAGCATTTT. It translates to CASGDRVDNQPQHF.

The chain carries TRBV5-1 and TRBJ2-7; the D is unclear. There are 15 residues in the CDR3. V lost 0 bases, J lost 6 bases, and 16 bases lay in between. Germline lookup yields CDR1 SGHRS and CDR2 YFSETQ. CDR3 residues: CASSLVGYRQSEQYF. The CDR3 nucleotides read TGCGCCAGCAGCTTGGTAGGGTATCGCCAGAGCGAGCAGTACTTC.

The sample holds a few counts of this clonotype. The genes are TRBV10-3 and TRBJ2-3, with 9 bases identical to TRBD2. CDR3 length equals 14 residues. V dropped 0 bases and J dropped 5; count of bases not matched to a gene: 0. Germline V lookup: CDR1 ENHRY, CDR2 SYGVKD. The CDR3 sequence: CAISESLAGDTQYF. The DNA of the CDR3 is TGTGCCATCAGTGAGTCACTAGCGGGAGATACGCAGTATTTT.

The J gene is TRBJ2-5, the V gene TRBV7-2, with D possibly matching TRBD2 (6 bases). Germline CDR1 reads SGHTA; CDR2 reads FQGNSA. V dropped 2 bases and J dropped 5 bases, with 15 bases sitting between them. The CDR3 loop spans 15 amino acids. CDR3 DNA sequence: TGTGCCAGCAGCTTAAGTCCGGGGGTAGAGGAGACCCAGTACTTC. As protein: CASSLSPGVEETQYF. The full variable domain, with the rest looked up from reference TRBV7-2 and TRBJ2-5, is GAGVSQSPSNKVTEKGKDVELRCDPISGHTALYWYRQSLGQGLEFLIYFQGNSAPDKSGLPSDRFSAERTGGSVSTLTIQRTQQEDSAVYLCASSLSPGVEETQYFGPGTRLLVL.

The chain uses TRBV4-1 and TRBJ2-1, with D perhaps being TRBD1 or TRBD2 (6 bases each). V was shortened by 4 bases and J by 12 bases, with 13 bases between the two germline ends. The CDR3 is made up of 12 amino acids. Looked up from germline, CDR1 is MGHRA and CDR2 is YSYEKL. The CDR3 loop is CASSPEGGPQFF. CDR3 nucleotides: TGCGCCAGCAGCCCAGAGGGGGGACCGCAGTTCTTC.

In its sample, this clonotype was seen a few times. This sequence joins TRBV7-3 and TRBJ2-6, with 7 nucleotides matching TRBD1. Germline V CDR1 and CDR2: SGHTA, FQGTGA. The trim removed 0 bases at V and 0 bases at J, leaving 2 bases unmatched. The CDR3 covers 17 residues. CDR3 in amino acids: CASSLTGQLSGANVLTF. In DNA, the CDR3 is TGTGCCAGCAGCTTAACGGGACAGCTCTCTGGGGCCAACGTCCTGACTTTC. Looking up the rest from reference TRBV7-3 and TRBJ2-6 gives the full variable domain: GAGVSQTPSNKVTEKGKYVELRCDPISGHTALYWYRQSLGQGPEFLIYFQGTGAADDSGLPNDRFFAVRPEGSVSTLKIQRTERGDSAVYLCASSLTGQLSGANVLTFGAGSRLTVL.

The chain couples TRBV28 to TRBJ1-1; D is unclear. The germline CDR1 and CDR2 sequences are MDHEN and SYDVKM. The CDR3 sequence is 13 residues long. V lost 3 bases and J 10 bases, leaving 15 bases between the germline ends. The CDR3 sequence is CASSFFLKSGAFF. The CDR3 bases are TGTGCCAGCAGTTTCTTTCTGAAGTCGGGAGCTTTCTTT.

This clonotype has just a few counts. This sequence joins TRBV20-1 and TRBJ1-4; D is ambiguous. CDR1 and CDR2 (germline): DFQATT, SNEGSKA (reference sequence). V was cut by 6 bases and J by 7 bases, with 18 bases left in between. The length of the CDR3 is 14 residues. The CDR3 sequence: CSAQKGDGIEKLFF. The CDR3 DNA is TGCAGTGCCCAGAAGGGAGACGGGATTGAAAAACTGTTTTTT.

This clonotype appeared a few times. The CDR3 nucleotides read TGTGCCAGCAGCTTGAGGCCGAAACAGGGCTATAGCACAGATACGCAGTATTTT. It codes for CASSLRPKQGYSTDTQYF. V is TRBV7-6 and J is TRBJ2-3; D is perhaps TRBD1 (6 bases). Looked up from germline, CDR1 is SGHVS and CDR2 is FNYEAQ. The CDR3 is 18 amino acids. Trimming shortened V by 3 bases and J by 0 bases, and 19 bases separated the two germline ends.

V and J are TRBV2 and TRBJ1-6; TRBD1 might be the D (6 bases). The CDR3 has 15 residues. Germline V lookup: CDR1 SNHLY, CDR2 FYNNEI. V was shortened by 3 bases and J by 3 bases, with 9 bases between the two germline ends. Here the CDR3 DNA reads TGTGCCAGCAGTGACACAGGGATCTATAATTCACCCCTCCACTTT. Protein sequence: CASSDTGIYNSPLHF.

In this sample, this clonotype turned up a few times. The V gene is TRBV5-1, the J gene TRBJ1-2, with a tentative D call TRBD1 (6 bases). Germline CDR1 is SGHRS and CDR2 is YFSETQ. This CDR3 region has 15 residues. V was shortened by 0 bases and J by 6 bases, with 15 bases between the two germline ends. CDR3 residues: CASSLVWGQADGYTF. The CDR3 DNA reads TGCGCCAGCAGCTTGGTGTGGGGACAAGCAGATGGCTACACCTTC.

This clonotype was seen only a few times. CDR3 bases: TGTGCCAGCAGCTTATTTTCCAGGACAGTCAGGACAGATACGCAGTATTTT. Protein: CASSLFSRTVRTDTQYF. This chain links TRBV7-6 with TRBJ2-3; tentative D call: TRBD1 (6 bases). The length of the CDR3 is 17 residues. Per the germline V gene, CDR1 is SGHVS and CDR2 is FNYEAQ. Trimming took off 2 bases at V and 3 bases at J, with 18 bases between the two ends.

The V and J genes are TRBV24-1 and TRBJ1-1; 7 nucleotides line up with TRBD1. Germline CDR1 reads KGHDR; CDR2 reads SFDVKD. The CDR3 extends over 15 amino acids. V shed 4 bases and J 4 bases; nucleotides not matched to a gene: 8. The CDR3 spells CATSDPKGAGTEAFF. Written as DNA, the CDR3 is TGTGCCACCAGTGACCCAAAGGGGGCTGGCACTGAAGCTTTCTTT.